The text below deals with one T cell receptor (beta chain). The germline V gene encodes CDR1 SGDLS and CDR2 YYNGEE. Trimming cost V 4 bases and J 0 bases, with 11 bases left between them. This CDR3 has 14 amino acids. The data originate from a study of T cells after somatic rescue of genetic block. The assay was immunoSEQ multiplex PCR, and TCRdb's table has in-frame clones only and misses some. In the table there are about 72,000 clones, approximately 91% of which are singletons. J is TRBJ2-7 and V is TRBV9; D perhaps matches TRBD2 (6 bases). This receptor was identified in a man between 25 and 39 years old. Sequencing used peripheral blood mononuclear cells (PBMCs). In DNA form, the CDR3 reads TGTGCCAGCAGCCCCCGGGACTTCTCCTACGAGCAGTACTTC. Amino acid sequence: CASSPRDFSYEQYF.